This T cell receptor beta chain was sequenced during a study of shared clonotypes between healthy human individuals. This CDR3 region has 17 residues. Germline loops: CDR1 SGHNT, CDR2 YYREEE (reference sequence). After removal of 4 bases from V and 1 base from J, the junction contained 11 bases not matched to a gene. Assay: immunoSEQ multiplex PCR; the TCRdb copy retains only in-frame clones and omits some. The sample has fewer than 1.6 million clones; approximately 98.5% are singletons. In this sample, this clone turned up once. This chain links TRBV5-4 with TRBJ2-1, with 7 bases lining up with TRBD2. The sequence was collected from a man younger than 40 in good health. Sequenced input: naive CD4+ T cells sorted from blood. Indicated subset: CD45RA+ positively selected. CDR3 in DNA: TGTGCCAGCAGCATGGCTGGGAGGGGCCCATCCTACAATGAGCAGTTCTTC. Its protein product is CASSMAGRGPSYNEQFF.